This is a list of T cell receptor beta chains from one sample in a study of blood T cell repertoires in COVID-19. The repertoire was sequenced with immunoSEQ multiplex PCR; TCRdb's copy has only in-frame clones and lacks some. Here the sample spans under 150,000 clones, 80% to 90% being singletons. The material sequenced was peripheral blood. All receptors come from a woman aged 45 to 65 with acute or convalescent COVID-19. The CDR3 runs from the conserved cysteine through the conserved F or W. A D gene is named only where the DNA matches it firmly. Clone size is shown for a subset of rows, as once, few, many or a class of expanded clone.

size: NA
V: TRBV19
J: TRBJ1-5
D: NA
DNA: TGTGCCAGTAGTATTCTCAATCAGCCCCAGCATTTT
CDR3: CASSILNQPQHF

size: NA
V: TRBV11-2
J: TRBJ1-6
D: NA
DNA: TGTGCCAGCAGCTTAGTGTTCGGGAGAAGAAAAGGTTCACCCCTCCACTTT
CDR3: CASSLVFGRRKGSPLHF

size: NA
V: TRBV30
J: TRBJ2-3
D: NA
DNA: TGTGCCTGGAGTTCGAGGTTGTACGGCACAGATACGCAGTATTTT
CDR3: CAWSSRLYGTDTQYF

size: NA
V: TRBV7-2
J: TRBJ1-1
D: NA
DNA: TGTGCCAGCAGCTTACGGGGGGGGACTGAAGCTTTCTTT
CDR3: CASSLRGGTEAFF

size: NA
V: TRBV3-1/TRBV3-2
J: TRBJ1-5
D: NA
DNA: TGTGCCAGCAGCCAAGATCGGAGCAATCAGCCCCAGCATTTT
CDR3: CASSQDRSNQPQHF

size: NA
V: TRBV6-2/TRBV6-3
J: TRBJ1-2
D: TRBD1
DNA: TGTGCCAGCAGTGACAGGGGCTATGGCTACACCTTC
CDR3: CASSDRGYGYTF

size: NA
V: TRBV5-8
J: TRBJ1-1
D: NA
DNA: TGTGCCAGCAGCTCCCGCACTGAAGCTTTCTTT
CDR3: CASSSRTEAFF

size: NA
V: TRBV24-1
J: TRBJ2-1
D: NA
DNA: TGTGCCACCAGTGATTTTAAACAGGGATGGGAGGGCAGGGGTGAGCAGTTCTTC
CDR3: CATSDFKQGWEGRGEQFF

size: NA
V: TRBV4-1
J: TRBJ1-4
D: TRBD1
DNA: TGCGCCAGCAGCCAAATCGGGACAGGTGGGGAAAAACTGTTTTTT
CDR3: CASSQIGTGGEKLFF

size: NA
V: TRBV9
J: TRBJ1-2
D: TRBD1
DNA: TGTGCCAGCAGCGTAGCCCCCAGGGGGCGAGGCTACACCTTC
CDR3: CASSVAPRGRGYTF

size: NA
V: TRBV28
J: TRBJ1-2
D: NA
DNA: TGTGCCAGCAGTTTAGGGGCTGGGATTGGAGACACCTTC
CDR3: CASSLGAGIGDTF

size: few
V: TRBV27
J: TRBJ2-7
D: NA
DNA: TGTGCCAGCAGATCTGGGACTTACGACTTCCCCTACGAGCAGTACTTC
CDR3: CASRSGTYDFPYEQYF

size: NA
V: TRBV4-2
J: TRBJ2-3
D: NA
DNA: TGTGCCAGCAGCCAAGAGGGCGGGGGCACAGATACGCAGTATTTT
CDR3: CASSQEGGGTDTQYF

size: once
V: TRBV7-9
J: TRBJ1-4
D: TRBD1
DNA: TGTGCCAGCAGCTCGGGACAGGTCTTTGAAAAACTGTTTTTT
CDR3: CASSSGQVFEKLFF

size: NA
V: TRBV7-3
J: TRBJ2-1
D: NA
DNA: TGTGCCAGCAGCTTAAAGCCAAGGGGTGAGCAGTTCTTC
CDR3: CASSLKPRGEQFF

size: NA
V: TRBV10-3
J: TRBJ2-3
D: TRBD2
DNA: TGTGCCATCAGCCCTAGCGGGAGTGGAACGGGGTACACAGATACGCAGTATTTT
CDR3: CAISPSGSGTGYTDTQYF

size: NA
V: TRBV20-1
J: TRBJ2-5
D: NA
DNA: TGCAGTGCTAGTAGGGGCAGTCAGACCCAGTACTTC
CDR3: CSASRGSQTQYF

size: NA
V: TRBV28
J: TRBJ1-2
D: TRBD1
DNA: TGTGCCAGCAGTCCCACAGGGACAGTCTATGGCTACACCTTC
CDR3: CASSPTGTVYGYTF

size: NA
V: TRBV2
J: TRBJ2-5
D: NA
DNA: TGTGCCACCGCCAGCGCCCCGACCCAGTACTTC
CDR3: CATASAPTQYF

size: NA
V: TRBV10-2
J: TRBJ1-6
D: NA
DNA: TGCGCCAGCAGGCTTCCGGGACACGGTTCACCCCTCCACTTT
CDR3: CASRLPGHGSPLHF

size: once
V: TRBV10-1
J: TRBJ2-3
D: NA
DNA: TGCGCCAGCAGTGACAGGGCTGATACGCAGTATTTT
CDR3: CASSDRADTQYF

size: NA
V: TRBV6-2/TRBV6-3
J: TRBJ1-4
D: NA
DNA: TGTGCCAGCAGTTACTCCGACGACGAGGGGGATGAAAAACTGTTTTTT
CDR3: CASSYSDDEGDEKLFF

size: NA
V: TRBV7-8
J: TRBJ2-7
D: TRBD1
DNA: TGTGCCAGCAGCTTCCTCCAGGGGGTCTCCTACGAGCAGTACTTC
CDR3: CASSFLQGVSYEQYF

size: NA
V: TRBV24-1
J: TRBJ2-7
D: NA
DNA: TGTGCCACCAGTGAACAGGGAACCTACGAGCAGTACTTC
CDR3: CATSEQGTYEQYF

size: NA
V: TRBV14
J: TRBJ2-1
D: NA
DNA: TGTGCCAGCAGCTACCGGGACAACTACAATGAGCAGTTCTTC
CDR3: CASSYRDNYNEQFF

size: NA
V: TRBV5-1
J: TRBJ1-2
D: NA
DNA: TGCGCCAGCAGGCCAACAGGGAACGTTGGCTACACCTTC
CDR3: CASRPTGNVGYTF

size: NA
V: TRBV10-3
J: TRBJ2-3
D: NA
DNA: TGTGCCACCGAGGGCCACACAGATACGCAGTATTTT
CDR3: CATEGHTDTQYF

size: NA
V: TRBV3-1/TRBV3-2
J: TRBJ2-7
D: TRBD2
DNA: TGTGCCAGCAGCGCTCCGCTTTTAGCGGGAGCAGGAGAGCAGTACTTC
CDR3: CASSAPLLAGAGEQYF

size: NA
V: TRBV12-3/TRBV12-4
J: TRBJ1-1
D: NA
DNA: TGTGCCAGCAGTCCCCAACGGAGCACTGAAGCTTTCTTT
CDR3: CASSPQRSTEAFF

size: once
V: TRBV30
J: TRBJ2-3
D: NA
DNA: TGTGCCTGGAGTGTACCTGGGGGCCTGAACACAGATACGCAGTATTTT
CDR3: CAWSVPGGLNTDTQYF

size: few
V: TRBV4-1
J: TRBJ1-1
D: NA
DNA: TGCGCCAGCAGCCAAGAAGGGCAGGGGAACACTGAAGCTTTCTTT
CDR3: CASSQEGQGNTEAFF